This TCR beta chain comes out of a study of T cells expressing NK-cell markers. From its re-call of the 5' RACE reads, TCRdb lists each CDR3 protein once, without DNA. Here the sample table reports 400,000 to 500,000 distinct CDR3 sequences. CDR3 length equals 15 residues. The V gene's germline CDR1 is DFQATT and CDR2 SNEGSKA (reference sequence). The specimen sequenced was blood T cells: a sorted CD56 or NKG2C T cell subset, CD4+ or CD8+ T cells, or bulk PBMC T cells (not recorded which). The TCR comes from a woman aged 18 to 75 in good health. J is TRBJ1-6 and V is TRBV20-1; no DNA is available, so the TRBD1 call from TCRdb remains unchecked. The CDR3 here is CSAKRGQFGNSPLHF.